A single sample gave rise to the 21 T cell receptor beta chains below, sequenced in a study of a mutant IDH1 vaccine in newly diagnosed glioma. As for time point: baseline, week 1 (first vaccination visit). Treatment specified: pre-vaccination baseline after standard-of-care therapy. Generated by immunoSEQ multiplex PCR, the TCRdb table keeps only in-frame clones and is missing some. Seen here are fewer than 45,000 clones, about 73% observed once, and the top ten hold roughly 9%. The sample in question was PBMCs, obtained from a glioma patient treated with radiotherapy, temozolomide or both. These receptor sequences come from a man aged 40-50 years with glioma. Some clones in this sample may be carry-over from other donors' samples.

The genes are TRBV29-1 and TRBJ1-2; TRBD1 is a possible D gene (5 bases). The CDR3 is made up of 15 amino acids. Per germline, CDR1 SQVTM and CDR2 ANQGSEA. V was shortened by 1 base and J by 4 bases, with 16 bases between the two germline ends. CDR3: CSVEVAGSLGYGYTF. The CDR3 DNA is TGCAGCGTTGAAGTCGCAGGGTCCCTCGGCTATGGCTACACCTTC.

The chain uses TRBV7-9 and TRBJ1-6; 10 bases fit TRBD1. Germline CDR1 SEHNR, CDR2 FQNEAQ (reference sequence). After removal of 7 bases from V and 6 bases from J, the junction contained 6 bases not matched to a gene. The CDR3 sequence is 15 residues long. CDR3: CASNRQGAVNSPLHF. The CDR3 coding sequence is TGTGCCAGCAACCGACAGGGGGCCGTTAATTCACCCCTCCACTTT.

This clone has only one observation. The chain carries TRBV10-2 and TRBJ1-1; no clear D. The germline V gene encodes CDR1 WSHSY and CDR2 SAAADI. The CDR3 runs to 13 residues. V was cut by 1 base and J by 6 bases, with 9 bases left in between. Written as DNA, the CDR3 is TGCGCCAGCAGTGAGTGGTCCCTGGCTGAAGCTTTCTTT. It is translated as CASSEWSLAEAFF.

The chain carries TRBV10-3 and TRBJ2-2; D unresolved. The germline V gene has CDR1 ENHRY and CDR2 SYGVKD. The V gene lost 4 bases and the J gene lost 6 bases, with 3 bases spanning the gap. The CDR3 has 11 residues. The CDR3: CAISGPGELFF. The CDR3 DNA is TGTGCCATCAGTGGGCCCGGGGAGCTGTTTTTT.

This clone was found a few times. This rearrangement joins TRBV27 to TRBJ1-1, with a possible D match to TRBD1 (5 bases). Germline V gene lookup returns CDR1 MNHEY and CDR2 SMNVEV (reference sequence). V dropped 4 bases and J dropped 2 bases, with 8 bases sitting between them. The CDR3 has 13 residues. The CDR3 region has the DNA TGTGCCAGCAGTTCTCAGGGAAACACTGAAGCTTTCTTT. Translation gives CASSSQGNTEAFF.

By share of the sample, this clone is medium-sized. The V call is TRBV7-2, the J call TRBJ1-1, with D perhaps matching TRBD1 (6 bases). V dropped 1 base and J dropped 5 bases, with 8 bases sitting between them. This CDR3 has 13 amino acids. CDR1 and CDR2 (germline): SGHTA, FQGNSA. The DNA of the CDR3 is TGTGCCAGCAGCTTAGAAGGGGGGACTGAAGCTTTCTTT. This gives the protein CASSLEGGTEAFF.

The chain is built from TRBV6-6 and TRBJ1-6; 8 bases are shared with TRBD1. The CDR3 has 13 amino acids. V gave up 5 bases and J gave up 10 bases; unmatched junction bases: 4. Germline lookup yields CDR1 MNHNY and CDR2 SVGAGI (reference sequence). CDR3 in amino acids: CASSRTGNSPLHF. CDR3 DNA: TGTGCCAGCAGTCGGACAGGGAACTCACCCCTCCACTTT.

The rearrangement uses TRBV29-1 and TRBJ1-1; 10 bases are a match to TRBD1. Germline V gene sequence: CDR1 SQVTM, CDR2 ANQGSEA. This CDR3 is built from 13 residues. V dropped 3 bases and J dropped 9; count of bases not matched to a gene: 7. The CDR3 sequence is CSVEGDRGEKAFF. Here the CDR3 DNA reads TGCAGCGTTGAGGGGGACAGGGGTGAGAAAGCTTTCTTT.

The gene calls are TRBV7-9 and TRBJ2-3; D is possibly TRBD2 (6 bases). This CDR3 spans 15 amino acids. Trimming took 5 bases from V and 3 from J, leaving 15 bases between them. CDR1 is SEHNR, CDR2 FQNEAQ, per germline (reference sequence). The CDR3 nucleotides are TGTGCCAGCAGCGCCGGGACTTTGGGGACAGATACGCAGTATTTT. As protein: CASSAGTLGTDTQYF.

The chain combines TRBV19 with TRBJ1-5; a weak D match, TRBD1 (5 bases). The CDR3 extends over 14 amino acids. Germline V gene sequence: CDR1 LNHDA, CDR2 SQIVND (reference sequence). Trimming took off 6 bases at V and 6 bases at J, with 15 bases between the two ends. The DNA of the CDR3 is TGTGCCAGTAGCCACGGGGGGTCCGCTCAGCCCCAGCATTTT. Translating gives CASSHGGSAQPQHF. The full variable domain, its missing parts supplied by reference TRBV19 and TRBJ1-5, is DGGITQSPKYLFRKEGQNVTLSCEQNLNHDAMYWYRQDPGQGLRLIYYSQIVNDFQKGDIAEGYSVSREKKESFPLTVTSAQKNPTAFYLCASSHGGSAQPQHFGDGTRLSIL.

J is TRBJ2-7 and V is TRBV5-4; 10 nucleotides align to TRBD2. V lost 4 bases and J lost 9; bases outside the gene matches: 10. The length of the CDR3 is 14 residues. Germline V CDR1 and CDR2: SGHNT, YYREEE (reference sequence). In DNA, the CDR3 is TGTGCCAGCAGCCTAGGGGTAGCGGGGGGTCTGCAGTACTTC. It codes for CASSLGVAGGLQYF.

The rearrangement joins TRBV5-1 to TRBJ2-7, with D unresolved. The germline gives CDR1 SGHRS, CDR2 YFSETQ. The ends were cut back, 0 bases at V and 2 bases at J, with 9 bases in the middle. CDR3 length equals 14 residues. The CDR3 loop reads CASSLAQAPYEQYF. CDR3 DNA sequence: TGCGCCAGCAGCTTGGCCCAAGCCCCCTACGAGCAGTACTTC.

The V call is TRBV10-3, the J call TRBJ1-2, with D unresolved. The CDR3 consists of 11 residues. The germline gives CDR1 ENHRY, CDR2 SYGVKD. Trimming removed 7 bases from V and 2 bases from J, with 5 bases in between. The CDR3 DNA reads TGTGCCATCACCACGAACTATGGCTACACCTTC. It yields the protein CAITTNYGYTF.

The CDR3 reads CASTYGGTGEQYF. DNA for the CDR3: TGTGCCAGCACCTACGGGGGAACGGGAGAGCAGTACTTC. V gene TRBV6-6 combines with J gene TRBJ2-7; perhaps TRBD2 as D (6 bases). CDR1 is MNHNY, CDR2 SVGAGI, per germline (reference sequence). This CDR3 has 13 amino acids. The ends were cut back, 7 bases at V and 7 bases at J, with 17 bases in the middle.

This chain links TRBV6-5 with TRBJ2-7; D possibly matches TRBD1 or TRBD2 (6 bases each). V was pared by 0 bases and J by 7 bases, with 16 bases between. There are 15 residues in the CDR3. Germline V gene sequence: CDR1 MNHEY, CDR2 SVGAGI. The CDR3 spells CASSYSTRGAGEQYF. The CDR3 DNA is TGTGCCAGCAGTTACTCCACGAGGGGGGCGGGGGAGCAGTACTTC.

This clone showed up just a few times. The chain couples TRBV5-1 to TRBJ1-6; possibly TRBD1 for D (6 bases). V gave up 8 bases and J gave up 7 bases, with 13 bases separating them. The germline gives CDR1 SGHRS, CDR2 YFSETQ. The CDR3 length is 13 residues. In DNA form, the CDR3 reads TGCGCCAGTACTCAGGGGACAAATTCACCCCTCCACTTT. It encodes CASTQGTNSPLHF.

The chain employs TRBV19 and TRBJ1-1, with D perhaps matching TRBD1 (5 bases). CDR3 length equals 13 residues. V lost 7 bases and J 3 bases, leaving 12 bases between the germline ends. CDR1 is LNHDA, CDR2 SQIVND, per germline (reference sequence). The CDR3 nucleotides are TGTGCCAGTAACGTCGCGGGGGACACTGAAGCTTTCTTT. Its translation: CASNVAGDTEAFF.

The CDR3 sequence is CASSLEGAANTGELFF. The CDR3 nucleotides read TGCGCCAGCAGCTTGGAGGGGGCCGCGAACACCGGGGAGCTGTTTTTT. This sequence joins TRBV5-1 and TRBJ2-2; TRBD1 agrees at 7 bases. Trimming cost V 0 bases and J 0 bases; bases outside gene matches: 2. CDR1 is SGHRS, CDR2 YFSETQ, per germline. This CDR3 is 16 amino acids long.

This rearrangement joins TRBV5-1 to TRBJ1-2; D is ambiguous. This CDR3 is built from 13 residues. Germline V lookup: CDR1 SGHRS, CDR2 YFSETQ. The V end lost 2 bases, the J end lost 1 base, and 6 bases lay between the germline ends. The CDR3 bases are TGCGCCAGCAGCTTTTTACGTAACTATGGCTACACCTTC. Translation gives CASSFLRNYGYTF.

The chain has TRBV19 and TRBJ2-5; 8 positions agree with TRBD1. From germline, CDR1 is LNHDA and CDR2 SQIVND (reference sequence). J lost 7 bases, V lost 5 bases, and 9 bases had no gene match. This CDR3 has 14 amino acids. This CDR3 reads CASSPGQGFWTQYF. The CDR3 DNA reads TGTGCCAGTAGTCCCGGACAGGGATTTTGGACCCAGTACTTC.

This clone has a handful of counts. The chain recombines TRBV4-2 with TRBJ2-3; D uncertain. CDR3 length equals 16 residues. The V gene's germline CDR1 is LGHNA and CDR2 YNFKEQ. Between the trimmed V and J ends, which lost 0 bases and 2 bases, there was a span of 12 bases. Here the CDR3 reads CASSQEPRPFTDTQYF. DNA for the CDR3: TGTGCCAGCAGCCAAGAGCCGAGACCCTTCACAGATACGCAGTATTTT.